The T cell receptor (beta chain) under discussion was sequenced for a study of T-cell memory formation after mild COVID-19. Study observations and caveats: Balance between CD4 and CD8 was seen in clones contracting day 15 to 85, and a CD4+ lean was seen in later expanders.

About this clonotype: Its matching antigen is unknown.

V was shortened by 4 bases and J by 8 bases, with 11 bases between the two germline ends. The V gene's germline CDR1 is SGHDN and CDR2 FVKESK. CDR3 length: 12 amino acids. Using its own MiXCR run on the 5' RACE reads, TCRdb lists one record per CDR3 protein. The sample yields approximately 180,000 distinct CDR3 sequences, approximately 16% seen once. This TCR derives from an adult woman who had mild COVID-19 (a few samples of this study predate the infection). Cell type and time point are not known. The specimen sequenced was PBMCs or a T cell subset sorted from them (not recorded which). The chain employs TRBV14 and TRBJ1-2; no reliable D call. The CDR3 reads CASSLTSRGYTF. CDR3 DNA sequence: TGTGCCAGCAGCCTGACCTCTCGGGGCTACACCTTC.